This is a list of T cell receptor beta chains from one sample in a study of T cells after yellow fever vaccination. MiXCR, applied by TCRdb to the 5' RACE reads, yields one record per CDR3 protein. In the table there are some 250,000 distinct CDR3 sequences, 3.6% of which are singletons. Sequenced material: PBMCs, taken 15 days after the yellow fever booster vaccination. The receptors here all came from a man aged 18 to 29 who received the YFV17D yellow fever vaccine. CDR3s include the opening cysteine and the closing phenylalanine or tryptophan. The D gene is left open where the match is weak. Only some rows state a clone size, as once, few, many or a class for expanded clones.

size	D	V	length	J	CDR3	DNA
many	TRBD1	TRBV5-1	15	TRBJ2-1	CASTQQGQGVNEQFF	TGCGCCAGCACCCAACAGGGACAGGGTGTGAATGAGCAGTTCTTC
many	TRBD1	TRBV2	13	TRBJ2-1	CASLGQDSNEQFF	TGTGCCAGCCTGGGACAGGACAGCAATGAGCAGTTCTTC
few	NA	TRBV7-2	16	TRBJ1-4	CASSFRARTTNEKLFF	TGTGCCAGCAGCTTCCGGGCGCGGACAACTAATGAAAAACTGTTTTTT
many	NA	TRBV4-1	14	TRBJ2-7	CASSPPGSPYEQYF	TGCGCCAGCAGCCCCCCCGGGTCACCCTACGAGCAGTACTTC
many	NA	TRBV20-1	16	TRBJ2-2	CSAVKLGRGGTGELFF	TGCAGTGCTGTCAAACTTGGGCGAGGAGGCACCGGGGAGCTGTTTTTT
many	TRBD1	TRBV13	14	TRBJ2-1	CASIKQGAYNEQFF	TGTGCCAGCATAAAACAGGGGGCGTACAATGAGCAGTTCTTC
many	NA	TRBV5-1	12	TRBJ2-1	CASSLEVNEQFF	TGCGCCAGCAGCTTGGAAGTCAATGAGCAGTTCTTC
many	NA	TRBV5-1	15	TRBJ2-7	CASSLEGVEGHEQYF	TGCGCCAGCAGCTTGGAGGGGGTAGAGGGCCACGAGCAGTACTTC
many	NA	TRBV15	16	TRBJ2-2	CATSREPRVDTGELFF	TGTGCCACCAGCAGAGAGCCCAGGGTGGACACCGGGGAGCTGTTTTTT
many	NA	TRBV5-1	12	TRBJ1-4	CASSADREKLFF	TGCGCCAGCAGCGCGGACCGGGAAAAACTGTTTTTT
many	NA	TRBV7-9	18	TRBJ2-1	CASSLAILATGKFYEQFF	TGTGCCAGCAGCTTAGCGATACTAGCGACAGGGAAGTTTTATGAGCAGTTCTTC
many	NA	TRBV7-2	15	TRBJ1-2	CASSFAGGTAWSPTF	NA
many	NA	TRBV6-1	15	TRBJ1-6	CASTTTTANVSPLHF	TGTGCCAGCACTACCACGACAGCCAACGTTTCACCCCTCCACTTT
many	TRBD1	TRBV7-2	15	TRBJ1-1	CASSPNRGGDTEAFF	TGTGCCAGCAGCCCTAACAGGGGCGGGGATACTGAAGCTTTCTTT
many	TRBD2	TRBV4-3	17	TRBJ2-1	CASSQDGVGGGASEQFF	TGCGCCAGCAGCCAAGACGGCGTTGGCGGGGGGGCTTCTGAGCAGTTCTTC
many	NA	TRBV4-2	17	TRBJ1-2	CASSQDSAKPGIVGYTF	TGTGCCAGCAGCCAAGATAGCGCTAAGCCAGGGATTGTGGGCTACACCTTC
many	NA	TRBV3-1	14	TRBJ1-1	CASSQFLGNTEAFF	TGTGCCAGCAGCCAATTTCTCGGGAACACTGAAGCTTTCTTT
many	NA	TRBV18	16	TRBJ1-5	CASSPAGGYSNQPQHF	TGTGCCAGCTCACCAGCGGGGGGCTATAGCAATCAGCCCCAGCATTTT
many	TRBD2	TRBV4-1	19	TRBJ2-4	CASSLPTSGLTLAKNIQYF	TGCGCCAGCAGCCTTCCGACTAGCGGGTTAACTTTAGCCAAAAACATTCAGTACTTC
many	TRBD2	TRBV6-5	15	TRBJ2-4	CASSLAGGRGNIQYF	TGTGCCAGCAGCCTAGCGGGGGGGCGAGGAAACATTCAGTACTTC
many	NA	TRBV4-1	13	TRBJ1-2	CASSQLGVYGYTF	TGCGCCAGCAGTCAACTGGGAGTCTATGGCTACACCTTC
many	NA	TRBV24-1	16	TRBJ2-1	CATSDRGARSYNEQFF	TGTGCCACCAGTGACCGGGGAGCCAGGTCCTACAATGAGCAGTTCTTC
many	NA	TRBV5-6	14	TRBJ1-2	CASSFMDGVYGYTF	TGTGCCAGCAGCTTCATGGACGGAGTCTATGGCTACACCTTC
many	NA	TRBV6-2/TRBV6-3	12	TRBJ1-5	CASSREDQPQHF	TGTGCCAGCAGTCGCGAGGATCAGCCCCAGCATTTT
many	NA	TRBV7-2	14	TRBJ1-2	CASSPPVGAFVYTF	TGTGCCAGCAGCCCCCCGGTAGGGGCGTTCGTCTACACCTTC
many	NA	TRBV6-1	13	TRBJ2-7	CASSEGNAHEQYF	TGTGCCAGCAGTGAGGGGAATGCCCACGAGCAGTACTTC
many	NA	TRBV6-5	17	TRBJ2-3	CASSQTLGFRRTDTQYF	TGTGCCAGCAGTCAAACTCTGGGTTTTCGGCGGACAGATACGCAGTATTTT
many	TRBD1	TRBV7-9	16	TRBJ1-6	CASRSSVGTGVSPLHF	TGTGCCAGCAGGAGTTCAGTAGGGACAGGGGTCTCACCCCTCCACTTT
many	NA	TRBV4-1	14	TRBJ1-1	CASSQSTGFTVAFF	TGCGCCAGCAGCCAGTCCACAGGGTTCACTGTAGCTTTCTTT
many	NA	TRBV6-2/TRBV6-3	12	TRBJ2-7	CASSYEGYEQYF	TGTGCCAGCAGTTACGAGGGATACGAGCAGTACTTC
many	NA	TRBV7-9	12	TRBJ2-2	CASSFHAGELFF	TGTGCCAGCAGCTTCCACGCCGGGGAGCTGTTTTTT
NA	TRBD2	TRBV20-1	14	TRBJ2-3	CSAPGLALADTQYF	TGCAGTGCCCCGGGACTAGCTCTCGCAGATACGCAGTATTTT
many	NA	TRBV12-3/TRBV12-4	14	TRBJ2-3	CASSLETAWDTQYF	TGTGCCAGCAGTTTAGAAACAGCGTGGGATACGCAGTATTTT
many	NA	TRBV4-3	16	TRBJ2-5	CASSQKARGAQETQYF	TGCGCCAGCAGCCAAAAGGCGCGTGGGGCCCAAGAGACCCAGTACTTC
NA	NA	TRBV12-5	17	TRBJ2-7	CASGLVRLTAEPYEQYF	TGTGCTAGTGGTTTGGTACGATTGACAGCGGAACCCTACGAGCAGTACTTC
many	TRBD1	TRBV5-4	16	TRBJ1-5	CASSSHPTGGSQPQHF	TGTGCCAGCAGCTCGCACCCTACAGGGGGAAGTCAGCCCCAGCATTTT
NA	NA	TRBV3-1	14	TRBJ1-5	CASSPYGGNQPQHF	TGTGCCAGCAGCCCATATGGGGGAAATCAGCCCCAGCATTTT
many	NA	TRBV6-2/TRBV6-3	14	TRBJ1-1	CASSYSTGYTEAFF	TGTGCCAGCAGTTACTCGACGGGATACACTGAAGCTTTCTTT
many	TRBD2	TRBV7-2	15	TRBJ2-3	CASSLKARGGDTQYF	TGTGCCAGCAGCTTAAAAGCGCGGGGGGGCGATACGCAGTATTTT
many	NA	TRBV5-4	12	TRBJ1-2	CASRYPADAYTF	TGTGCCAGCAGATATCCGGCAGATGCCTACACCTTC
many	TRBD1	TRBV29-1	13	TRBJ2-7	CSVEQGALYEQYF	TGCAGCGTTGAACAGGGGGCGTTATACGAGCAGTACTTC
many	NA	TRBV4-3	14	TRBJ1-2	CASSQDTGAGGYTF	TGCGCCAGCAGCCAAGATACCGGGGCTGGTGGCTACACCTTC